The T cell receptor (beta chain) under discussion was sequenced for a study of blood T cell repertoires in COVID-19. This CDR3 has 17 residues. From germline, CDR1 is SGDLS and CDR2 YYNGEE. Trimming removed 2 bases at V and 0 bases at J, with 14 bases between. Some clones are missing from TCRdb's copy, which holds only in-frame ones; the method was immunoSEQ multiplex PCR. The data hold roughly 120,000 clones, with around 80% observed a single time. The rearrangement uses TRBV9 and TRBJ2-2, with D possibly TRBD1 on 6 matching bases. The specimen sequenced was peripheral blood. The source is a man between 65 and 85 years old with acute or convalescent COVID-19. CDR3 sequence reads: CASSVPGHPSNTGELFF. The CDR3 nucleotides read TGTGCCAGCAGCGTGCCGGGACACCCTTCGAACACCGGGGAGCTGTTTTTT.